This T cell receptor (beta chain) was recovered during a study of vaccination and CD4 T cells after COVID-19. Whole-study context: Samples were taken after vaccination, a median of around 67 days after dose two, with a range of 14 to 241. Study findings and constraints: A comparatively limited set of convalescent patients was examined, with no early post-infection timepoints.

The Oncomine TCR Beta short-read assay sequenced DNA from cultured CD4+ T cells. Researchers extracted genomic DNA from CD4+ T cells that had been cultured. A single record per CDR3 protein comes from TCRdb applying MiXCR to the PCR reads. Among 7,000 to 7,500 distinct CDR3 sequences, around 33% were seen once, and the ten largest hold 29%. Treatment specified: roughly 10-day PBMC culture with coronavirus spike peptide pools or control peptides (ViraFEST assay). From the unexposed donor, CD4+ T cells were collected ahead of the COVID-19 pandemic (2011-2018). Cells were cultured for 10 to 11 days, and then CD4+ T cells were isolated by negative selection. The trim removed 9 bases at V and 1 base at J, leaving 7 bases unmatched. The length of the CDR3 is 15 residues. Germline loops: CDR1 MNHNS, CDR2 SASEGT. As to this clonotype: Its antigen remains unidentified.

This clonotype was obtained from a human donor in good health. Sample: CD4+ T cells from blood, cultured in vitro. The chain carries TRBV6-1 and TRBJ1-5; TRBD1 aligns across 9 bases. The CDR3 region has the DNA TGTGCCAGTCGGACAGGGGATGGGAGCAATCAGCCCCAGCATTTT. It is translated as CASRTGDGSNQPQHF.